This entry lists 4 T cell receptor beta chains sequenced from one sample in a study of T cell changes during pregnancy in multiple sclerosis. Some clones are missing from TCRdb's copy, which holds only in-frame ones; the method was immunoSEQ multiplex PCR. The table lists 90,000 to 95,000 clones, 90% to 95% of them singletons. The sample was peripheral blood, taken in the third trimester of pregnancy. Receptors were obtained from a female donor with multiple sclerosis, enrolled in a pregnancy study.

This rearrangement joins TRBV28 to TRBJ2-4; 7 nucleotides line up with TRBD1. CDR1 and CDR2 from the germline V gene are MDHEN and SYDVKM. The CDR3 has 14 residues. V lost 5 bases and J lost 7; bases outside the gene matches: 8. For the CDR3, the DNA is TGTGCCAGCAGTCGAGACAGGGTTGAGAACATTCAGTACTTC. It translates to CASSRDRVENIQYF.

The rearrangement joins TRBV19 to TRBJ2-7, with a weak D call TRBD1 (6 bases). The germline V and J ends were trimmed by 4 bases and 2 bases, with 21 bases remaining between them. Germline V gene sequence: CDR1 LNHDA, CDR2 SQIVND (reference sequence). The CDR3 runs 17 residues. The DNA of the CDR3 is TGTGCCAGTAGTAACGTACCGGACAGCACAGGAGCCTACGAGCAGTACTTC. It translates to CASSNVPDSTGAYEQYF.

The V and J genes are TRBV6-1 and TRBJ2-2; 7 positions agree with TRBD2. CDR1 and CDR2 (germline): MNHNS, SASEGT. CDR3 length equals 17 residues. J lost 3 bases, V lost 1 base, and 8 bases had no gene match. The CDR3 reads CASSEVGFAGDTGELFF. CDR3 nucleotide sequence: TGTGCCAGCAGTGAAGTGGGGTTTGCGGGGGACACCGGGGAGCTGTTTTTT.

The rearrangement uses TRBV7-3 and TRBJ2-1, with TRBD1 as a possible D gene (6 bases). V lost 4 bases to trimming and J lost 10 bases, with 17 bases between them. The CDR3 is made up of 14 amino acids. Germline V CDR1 and CDR2: SGHTA, FQGTGA. CDR3 residues: CASSSSPQGQEQFF. In DNA, the CDR3 is TGTGCCAGCAGCTCATCTCCCCAAGGACAGGAGCAGTTCTTC.